The 16 T cell receptor beta chains below were found in one sample sequenced in a study of shared clonotypes between healthy human individuals (dated by TCRdb to 2020 to 2021). Library preparation was by the immunoSEQ multiplex PCR assay. TCRdb's version of the immuneACCESS table is confined to in-frame rearrangements and falls short of the full clone set. An unresolved V gene accounts for under half of the shortfall where checked; the remainder is of unknown origin. This sample is represented by 2 million to 3 million clones; around 94% of them were singletons. The ten largest clones take up over 0.12% of the sample. The sequenced sample was naive CD4+ T cells sorted from blood. What this sample's cell subset or site label stands for: CD45RA+ positively selected. The receptors were gathered from a man younger than 35 in good health.

This clone was counted once. The rearrangement links TRBV2 to TRBJ2-3; possibly TRBD1 for D (6 bases). Germline CDR1 SNHLY, CDR2 FYNNEI. Trimming took 4 bases from V and 8 from J, leaving 19 bases between them. The CDR3 has 15 amino acids. CDR3 sequence: CASSAGTRPEVTQYF. CDR3 DNA: TGTGCCAGCAGTGCCGGGACAAGACCGGAGGTTACGCAGTATTTT.

The chain links TRBV6-1 to TRBJ2-7; TRBD1 agrees at 7 bases. Per the germline V gene, CDR1 is MNHNS and CDR2 is SASEGT. This CDR3 has 14 residues. Losses at the gene ends were 5 bases for V and 2 bases for J; bases not matched to a gene: 6. The CDR3 here is CASSRTGPPYEQYF. The CDR3, as DNA: TGTGCCAGCAGTAGGACAGGCCCTCCCTACGAGCAGTACTTC.

This clone has only one observation. The V and J genes are TRBV19 and TRBJ1-5; possibly TRBD1 for D (6 bases). V was trimmed by 9 bases and J by 4 bases, leaving 22 bases between them. The CDR3 extends over 16 amino acids. Germline lookup yields CDR1 LNHDA and CDR2 SQIVND (reference sequence). CDR3 sequence: CASKLKRQGYNQPQHF. DNA of the CDR3: TGTGCCAGCAAACTCAAGAGGCAGGGGTATAATCAGCCCCAGCATTTT.

Comments on this clone: Distinct nucleotide sequences in the sample also encode this CDR3. The CDR3 sequence: CAISESQETQYF. For the CDR3, the DNA is TGTGCCATCAGTGAGTCGCAAGAGACCCAGTACTTC. The chain joins TRBV10-3 to TRBJ2-5; unclear D gene. The germline V and J ends were trimmed by 0 bases and 2 bases, with 1 base remaining between them. This CDR3 is built from 12 residues. CDR1 is ENHRY and CDR2 is SYGVKD in the germline V gene.

This chain links TRBV4-1 with TRBJ2-3; 8 bases line up with TRBD2. The CDR3 runs to 20 residues. V trimming: 2 bases; J trimming: 6 bases; junction bases outside the gene matches: 22. Germline lookup yields CDR1 MGHRA and CDR2 YSYEKL. CDR3 in DNA: TGCGCCAGCAGCCAAAGGGGGGCTCCGGACAGTAGCGGGGCGCGCGATACGCAGTATTTT. It yields the protein CASSQRGAPDSSGARDTQYF.

J is TRBJ2-1 and V is TRBV28; the match to TRBD2 covers 10 bases. The CDR3 is 14 residues long. With 6 bases clipped from V and 5 bases from J, the junction kept 4 bases outside the gene matches. From germline, CDR1 is MDHEN and CDR2 SYDVKM. The CDR3 sequence is CASSPGLADNEQFF. CDR3 in DNA: TGTGCCAGCAGCCCTGGACTAGCGGACAATGAGCAGTTCTTC.

This clone was seen a single time. One end of the junction varies from germline; a read error may be responsible. The chain carries TRBV20-1 and TRBJ1-2; D unresolved. Germline CDR1 and CDR2: DFQATT and SNEGSKA (reference sequence). This CDR3 spans 10 amino acids. CDR3 residues: CSAKAGGYTF. For the CDR3, the DNA is TGCAGCGCTAAGGCGGGCGGCTACACCTTC.

The V call is TRBV6-1, the J call TRBJ2-3, with 9 bases identical to TRBD2. The trim removed 8 bases at V and 0 bases at J, leaving 3 bases unmatched. The CDR3 spans 14 residues. Looked up from germline, CDR1 is MNHNS and CDR2 is SASEGT. CDR3 amino acids: CASQTSGSTDTQYF. CDR3 coding DNA: TGTGCCAGCCAAACTAGCGGGAGCACAGATACGCAGTATTTT.

The rearrangement links TRBV4-3 to TRBJ2-7, with D possibly being TRBD2 (6 bases). Trimming shortened V by 2 bases and J by 1 base, and 12 bases separated the two germline ends. The CDR3 is 15 residues long. Germline CDR1 is LGHNA and CDR2 is YSLEER. Here the CDR3 reads CASSQSVAGSYEQYF. The CDR3 DNA sequence: TGCGCCAGCAGCCAAAGTGTGGCGGGGTCCTACGAGCAGTACTTC.

In this sample, this clone turned up once. CDR3 coding DNA: TGTGCCAGCATACCGTTCGGACGGCCAGGGGAGACCCAGTACTTC. Its protein is CASIPFGRPGETQYF. The chain employs TRBV27 and TRBJ2-5; a possible D gene is TRBD1 (5 bases). CDR1 is MNHEY, CDR2 SMNVEV, per germline (reference sequence). This CDR3 region has 15 residues. Trimming took off 7 bases at V and 5 bases at J, with 20 bases between the two ends.

As to this clone: This sample includes further DNA sequences coding for the same CDR3. The chain uses TRBV30 and TRBJ1-5; D possibly corresponds to TRBD1 (5 bases). Looked up from germline, CDR1 is GTSNPN and CDR2 is SVGIG (reference sequence). This CDR3 region has 14 residues. V lost 0 bases to trimming and J lost 4 bases, with 10 bases between them. The CDR3 here is CAWSVGATNQPQHF. The CDR3 nucleotides are TGTGCCTGGAGTGTAGGGGCCACGAATCAGCCCCAGCATTTT.

The rearrangement links TRBV10-3 to TRBJ2-3; TRBD2 matches 9 bases. The CDR3 has 17 amino acids. With 2 bases clipped from V and 5 bases from J, the junction kept 11 bases outside the gene matches. Germline assignment: CDR1 ENHRY and CDR2 SYGVKD. The CDR3 nucleotides read TGTGCCATCAGTGAGGCACAGGGCGGGGGGGCCTTAGATACGCAGTATTTT. Protein sequence: CAISEAQGGGALDTQYF.

J is TRBJ1-2 and V is TRBV6-1; perhaps TRBD1 as D (5 bases). V gave up 4 bases and J gave up 5 bases, with 20 bases separating them. CDR1 and CDR2 from the germline V gene are MNHNS and SASEGT. The CDR3 runs 16 residues. This CDR3 reads CASSVSSGDFGYGYTF. CDR3 coding DNA: TGTGCCAGCAGTGTCTCCTCTGGGGACTTTGGGTATGGCTACACCTTC.

The chain carries TRBV18 and TRBJ2-7; 10 bases are a match to TRBD2. J gave up 3 bases and V 3 bases, and 2 bases lay outside the gene matches. CDR1 is KGHSH, CDR2 LQKENI, per germline. The CDR3 is made up of 14 amino acids. CDR3 loop: CASSPSGGNYEQYF. In DNA, the CDR3 is TGTGCCAGCTCACCTAGCGGGGGGAACTACGAGCAGTACTTC.

The chain employs TRBV27 and TRBJ2-6; D gene ambiguous. The CDR3 loop spans 17 amino acids. V lost 3 bases to trimming and J lost 0 bases, with 12 bases between them. Germline V gene lookup returns CDR1 MNHEY and CDR2 SMNVEV (reference sequence). Here the CDR3 DNA reads TGTGCCAGCAGTTTCCTTTCCCGGGTCTCTGGGGCCAACGTCCTGACTTTC. This translates into CASSFLSRVSGANVLTF.

The chain carries TRBV5-4 and TRBJ2-6, with unresolved D. The CDR3 length is 16 residues. Trimming removed 0 bases from V and 4 bases from J, with 11 bases in between. The V gene's germline CDR1 is SGHNT and CDR2 YYREEE (reference sequence). DNA of the CDR3: TGTGCCAGCAGCTTGGCGGGTTCGGTGGGGGCCAACGTCCTGACTTTC. This codes for CASSLAGSVGANVLTF.